The source of this T cell receptor (beta chain) is a study of CXCR3-negative and CXCR3-positive naive CD8 T cells. Findings and caveats of the study: TRB CDR3 properties indicated TCR strength, while surface CD5 was similar across naive subsets.

Naive CD8+ T cells showed a CD45RO-CCR7+CD27+CD95- phenotype. To note about this clonotype: No antigen is known for it.

TRB cDNA was prepared as libraries by UMI-labeled 5' RACE. After re-calling the 5' RACE reads, TCRdb lists one entry per CDR3 protein, DNA absent. This sample's table has tens of thousands of distinct CDR3 sequences. This CDR3 comprises 12 residues. Germline V gene lookup returns CDR1 SGHNT and CDR2 YYREEE (reference sequence). This chain connects TRBV5-4 to TRBJ2-1. The specimen sequenced was naive CXCR3- CD8+ T cells from blood. The subset is: CD45RO-CCR7+CD27+CD95- naive CD8+ T cells lacking CXCR3 (TNR3-). The origin of this receptor is a human donor in good health. Some clones in this sample may be carry-over from other donors' samples. CDR3 region: CASSLTLNEQFF.